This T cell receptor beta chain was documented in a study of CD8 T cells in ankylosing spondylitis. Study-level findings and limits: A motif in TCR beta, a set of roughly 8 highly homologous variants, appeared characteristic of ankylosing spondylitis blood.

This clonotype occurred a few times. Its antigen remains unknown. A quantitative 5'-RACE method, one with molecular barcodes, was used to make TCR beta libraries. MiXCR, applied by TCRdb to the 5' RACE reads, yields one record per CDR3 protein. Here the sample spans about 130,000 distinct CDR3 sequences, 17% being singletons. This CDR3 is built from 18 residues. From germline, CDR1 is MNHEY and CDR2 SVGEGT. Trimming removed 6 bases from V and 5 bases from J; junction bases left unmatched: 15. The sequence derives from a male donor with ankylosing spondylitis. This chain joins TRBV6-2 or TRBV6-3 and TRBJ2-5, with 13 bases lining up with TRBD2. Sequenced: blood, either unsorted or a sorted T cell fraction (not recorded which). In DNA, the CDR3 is TGTGCCAGCAGCAAACCGGGACTAGCGGGATCGCTGGGGGAGACCCAGTACTTC. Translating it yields CASSKPGLAGSLGETQYF.